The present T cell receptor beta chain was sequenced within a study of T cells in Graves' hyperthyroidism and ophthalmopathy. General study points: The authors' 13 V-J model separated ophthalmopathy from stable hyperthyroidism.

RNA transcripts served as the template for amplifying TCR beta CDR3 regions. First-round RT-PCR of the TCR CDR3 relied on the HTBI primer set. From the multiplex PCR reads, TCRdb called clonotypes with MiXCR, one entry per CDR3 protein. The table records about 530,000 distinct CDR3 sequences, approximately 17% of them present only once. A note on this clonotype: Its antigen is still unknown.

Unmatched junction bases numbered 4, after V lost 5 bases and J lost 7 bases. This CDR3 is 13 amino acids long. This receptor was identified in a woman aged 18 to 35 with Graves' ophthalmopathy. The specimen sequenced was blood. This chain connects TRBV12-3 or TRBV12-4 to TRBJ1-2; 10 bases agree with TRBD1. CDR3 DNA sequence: TGTGCCAGCAGTGAGACAGGGGGCTTTGGCTACACCTTC. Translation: CASSETGGFGYTF.